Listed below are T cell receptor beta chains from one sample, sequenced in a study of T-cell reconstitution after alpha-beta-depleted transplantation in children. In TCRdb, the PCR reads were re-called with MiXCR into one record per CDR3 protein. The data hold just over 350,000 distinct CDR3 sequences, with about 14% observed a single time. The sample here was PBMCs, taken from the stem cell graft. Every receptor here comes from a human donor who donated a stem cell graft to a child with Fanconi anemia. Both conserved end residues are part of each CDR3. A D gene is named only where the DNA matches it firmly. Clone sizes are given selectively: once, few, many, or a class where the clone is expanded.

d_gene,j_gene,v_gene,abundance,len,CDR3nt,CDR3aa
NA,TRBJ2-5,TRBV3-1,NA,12,TGTGCCAGCAGCCAAGCGTGGGAGACCCAGTACTTC,CASSQAWETQYF
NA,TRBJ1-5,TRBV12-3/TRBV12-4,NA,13,TGTGCCAGCAGTTTAGCGACGGTACGTCCCCAGCATTTT,CASSLATVRPQHF
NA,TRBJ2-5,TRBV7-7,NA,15,TGTGCTAGCAGCTTAGGGAACGCGGGGCTAAAGACCCAGTACTTC,CASSLGNAGLKTQYF
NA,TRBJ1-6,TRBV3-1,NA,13,TGTGCCAGCAGCCAAGTCGATAATTCACCCCTCCACTTT,CASSQVDNSPLHF
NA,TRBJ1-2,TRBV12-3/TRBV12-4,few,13,TGTGCCAGCAGTTTTGGGGCCGGGGGTGGCTACACCTTC,CASSFGAGGGYTF
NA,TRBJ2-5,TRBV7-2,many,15,TGTGCCAGCAGCTTAGGACTCCCATCCCAAGAGACCCAGTACTTC,CASSLGLPSQETQYF
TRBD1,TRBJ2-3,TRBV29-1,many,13,TGCAGCGTTGCCGGACAGGGGGCAGATACGCAGTATTTT,CSVAGQGADTQYF
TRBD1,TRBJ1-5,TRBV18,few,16,TGTGCCAGCTCATCCCAAGGGGACAGGGGCAATCAGCCCCAGCATTTT,CASSSQGDRGNQPQHF
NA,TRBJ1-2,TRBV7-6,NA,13,TGTGCCAGCAGCCTCGTCTTAGGAGATGGCTACACCTTC,CASSLVLGDGYTF
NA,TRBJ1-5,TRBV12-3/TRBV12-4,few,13,TGTGCCAGCACCTTACAGAGGGGTCAGCCCCAGCATTTT,CASTLQRGQPQHF
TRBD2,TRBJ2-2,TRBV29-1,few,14,TGCAGCGTGACCGCGGGGGGGAATCTCGGGGAGCTGTTTTTT,CSVTAGGNLGELFF
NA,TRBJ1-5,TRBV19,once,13,TGTGCCAGTAGCTTGGGGGGGGATGGGCCCCAGCATTTT,CASSLGGDGPQHF
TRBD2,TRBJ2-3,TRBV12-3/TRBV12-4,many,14,TGTGCCAGCAGTTCCGGGACTAGCAGGGATACGCAGTATTTT,CASSSGTSRDTQYF
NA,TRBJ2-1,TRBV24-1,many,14,TGTGCCACCAGTGATTTGCAGAGCGTCGATGAGCAGTTCTTC,CATSDLQSVDEQFF
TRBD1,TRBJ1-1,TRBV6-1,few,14,TGTGCCAGCGGTACCGGGACAGGAAACCTTGAAGCTTTCTTT,CASGTGTGNLEAFF
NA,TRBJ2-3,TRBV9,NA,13,TGTGCCAGCAGCGCGGACTTTTCAGATACGCAGTATTTT,CASSADFSDTQYF
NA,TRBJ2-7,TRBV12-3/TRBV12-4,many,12,TGTGCCAGCAGTTCTTCCGTCTACGAGCAGTACTTC,CASSSSVYEQYF
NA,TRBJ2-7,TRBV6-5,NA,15,TGTGCCAGCAGTTGGGGCACCGGGACAATAGACGAGCAGTACTTC,CASSWGTGTIDEQYF
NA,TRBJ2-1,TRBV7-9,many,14,TGTGCCAGCATCCAGGGGTTCTCCTACAATGAGCAGTTCTTC,CASIQGFSYNEQFF
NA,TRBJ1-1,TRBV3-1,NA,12,TGTGCCAGCAGGGCAGAGAACACTGAAGCTTTCTTT,CASRAENTEAFF
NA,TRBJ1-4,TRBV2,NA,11,TGTGCCAGCAGTCTTAACGCAAAACTGTTTTTT,CASSLNAKLFF
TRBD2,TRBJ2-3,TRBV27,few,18,TGTGCCAGCAGTTTAGAAGCGGGGGGGCCGTCTAGCACAGATACGCAGTATTTT,CASSLEAGGPSSTDTQYF
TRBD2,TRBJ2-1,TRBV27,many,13,TGTGCCAGCAGCTACAGGACTAGCTCAGAGCAGTTCTTC,CASSYRTSSEQFF
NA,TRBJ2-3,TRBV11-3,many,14,TGTGCCAGCAGCTTACAGGGAGCCGGGGATACGCAGTATTTT,CASSLQGAGDTQYF
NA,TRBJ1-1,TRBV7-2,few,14,TGTGCCAGCAGCTTAGAGGGCTTTTACACTGAAGCTTTCTTT,CASSLEGFYTEAFF
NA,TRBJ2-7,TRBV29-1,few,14,TGCAGCGTTCAGGTAACTGGACAGAGCTACGAGCAGTACTTC,CSVQVTGQSYEQYF
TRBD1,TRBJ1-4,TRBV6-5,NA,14,TGTGCCAGCAGTTTGGACAGGGGCGGGTCGGGACTGTTTTTT,CASSLDRGGSGLFF
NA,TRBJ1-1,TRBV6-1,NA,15,TGTGCCCACGGACGAGGGGGTTCATTGGACACTGAAGCTTTCTTT,CAHGRGGSLDTEAFF
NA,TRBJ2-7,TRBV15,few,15,TGTGCCACCAGCAGACCGGGATTCCCAAACGGAGAGCAGTACTTC,CATSRPGFPNGEQYF
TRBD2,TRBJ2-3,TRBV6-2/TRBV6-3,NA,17,TGTGCCAGCAGTTCTTGGACTAGCGGGACTAGCACAGATACGCAGTATTTT,CASSSWTSGTSTDTQYF
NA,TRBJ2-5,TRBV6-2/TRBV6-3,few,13,TGTGCCAGCAGCCCTGACACCGAAGAGACCCAGTACTTC,CASSPDTEETQYF
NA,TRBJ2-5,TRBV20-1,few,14,TGCAGTGCTAGACCCGGGGGAGGGGGAGAGACCCAGTACTTC,CSARPGGGGETQYF
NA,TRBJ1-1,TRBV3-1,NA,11,TGTGCCAGCAGCGACATCAGGGAAGCTTTCTTT,CASSDIREAFF
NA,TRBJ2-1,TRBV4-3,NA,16,TGCGCCAGCAGCCAAGAGGTAGTCGGACAATACAATGAGCAGTTCTTC,CASSQEVVGQYNEQFF
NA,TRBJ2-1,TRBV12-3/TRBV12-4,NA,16,TGTGCCAGCAGTTTACGGTTAGGGGTCTCCTACAATGAGCAGTTCTTC,CASSLRLGVSYNEQFF
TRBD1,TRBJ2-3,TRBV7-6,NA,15,TGTGCCAGCAGCTTAGGACAGGGGGACACAGATACGCAGTATTTT,CASSLGQGDTDTQYF
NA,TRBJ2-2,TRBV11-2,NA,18,TGTGCCAGCAGCTTATTAAAGCCCGAACGACTGCAACCCGGGGAGCTGTTTTTT,CASSLLKPERLQPGELFF
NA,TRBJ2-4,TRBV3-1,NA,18,TGTGCCAGCAGCCCCTCAAGAGGGGGGGAACTAGCCAAAAACATTCAGTACTTC,CASSPSRGGELAKNIQYF
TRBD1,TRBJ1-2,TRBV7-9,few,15,TGTGCCAGCAGCCTCCCAACAGGGGAGGTCTATGGCTACACCTTC,CASSLPTGEVYGYTF
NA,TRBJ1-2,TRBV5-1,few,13,TGCGCCAGCAGCAAGGACGCTTCCTATGGCTACACCTTC,CASSKDASYGYTF
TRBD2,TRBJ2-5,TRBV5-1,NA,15,TGCGCCAGCAGCTTAACCGGGACTAGTCAAGAGACCCAGTACTTC,CASSLTGTSQETQYF
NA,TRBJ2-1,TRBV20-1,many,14,TGCAGTGCCCGACGCCCGCGGATACCCAATGAGCAGTTCTTC,CSARRPRIPNEQFF
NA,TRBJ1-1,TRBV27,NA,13,TGTGCCAGCAGTTTAAAGGAGGCGTCACGGGCTTTCTTT,CASSLKEASRAFF
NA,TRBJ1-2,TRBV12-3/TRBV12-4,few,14,TGTGCCAGCAGTTTACGACAGGACTACTATGGCTACACCTTC,CASSLRQDYYGYTF
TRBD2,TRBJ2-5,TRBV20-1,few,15,TGCAGTGCTAGGAGGACCGGGGGGTTCCAAGAGACCCAGTACTTC,CSARRTGGFQETQYF
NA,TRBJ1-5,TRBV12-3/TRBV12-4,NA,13,TGTGCCAGCAGTTTCGCCCAAAATCAGCCCCAGCATTTT,CASSFAQNQPQHF
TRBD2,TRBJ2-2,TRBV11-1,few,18,TGTGCCAGCAGCCGAACCCCGTCCGGGGGGTTTGGATCGGGGGAGCTGTTTTTT,CASSRTPSGGFGSGELFF
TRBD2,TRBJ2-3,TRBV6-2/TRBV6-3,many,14,TGTGCCAGCAGTCCTAGCGGCAGCACAGATACGCAGTATTTT,CASSPSGSTDTQYF
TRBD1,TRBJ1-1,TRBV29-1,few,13,TGCAGCGTTGAAGATGGCTCAAGGACAGGGGCTTTCTTT,CSVEDGSRTGAFF
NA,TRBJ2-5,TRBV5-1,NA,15,TGCGCCAGCAGCTTTTTCGGGGCAACCGAAGAGACCCAGTACTTC,CASSFFGATEETQYF
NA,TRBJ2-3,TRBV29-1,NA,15,TGCAGCGTTGAAACAGGTACCTCTAGCACAGATACGCAGTATTTT,CSVETGTSSTDTQYF
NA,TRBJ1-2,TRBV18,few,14,TGTGCCAGCTCACCAGGCCCGACTAACTATGGCTACACCTTC,CASSPGPTNYGYTF
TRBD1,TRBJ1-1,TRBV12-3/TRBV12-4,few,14,TGTGCCAGCAGTCTCGAGACAGGGGGCGAGGAAGCTTTCTTT,CASSLETGGEEAFF